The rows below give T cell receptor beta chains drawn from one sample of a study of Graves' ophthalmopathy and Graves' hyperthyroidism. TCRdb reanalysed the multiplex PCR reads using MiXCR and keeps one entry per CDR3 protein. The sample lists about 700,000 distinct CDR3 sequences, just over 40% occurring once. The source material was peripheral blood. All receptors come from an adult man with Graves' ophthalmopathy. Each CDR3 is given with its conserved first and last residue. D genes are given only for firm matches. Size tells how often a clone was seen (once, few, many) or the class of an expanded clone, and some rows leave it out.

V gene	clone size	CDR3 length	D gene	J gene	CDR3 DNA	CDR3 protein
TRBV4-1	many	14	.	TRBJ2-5	TGCGCCAGCAGCGACGACAACCTCCAAGAGACCCAGTACTTC	CASSDDNLQETQYF
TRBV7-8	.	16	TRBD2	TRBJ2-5	TGTGCCAGCAGCCCCGTGGGACTAGCGGGAGTAGAGACCCAGTACTTC	CASSPVGLAGVETQYF
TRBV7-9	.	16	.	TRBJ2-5	TGTGCCAGCAGCCAAGTTGCGAGGGTCGAGCAAGAGACCCAGTACTTC	CASSQVARVEQETQYF
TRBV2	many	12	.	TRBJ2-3	TGTGCCAGCAAGAGGGAACAAGTCGCGCAGTATTTT	CASKREQVAQYF
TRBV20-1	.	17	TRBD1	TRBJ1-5	TGCAGTGCTAGACGGGACAGGAGTGCTTATAGCAATCAGCCCCAGCATTTT	CSARRDRSAYSNQPQHF
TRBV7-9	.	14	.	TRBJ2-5	TGTGCCAGCAGCGTCGGGACATTCCAGGAGACCCAGTACTTC	CASSVGTFQETQYF
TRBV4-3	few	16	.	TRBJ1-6	TGCGCCAGCAGCCAAGATTGGGCAGGCCTAAATTCACCCCTCCACTTT	CASSQDWAGLNSPLHF
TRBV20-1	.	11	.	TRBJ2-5	TGCAGTGCTAGGGGGGATCAGCCCCAGTACTTC	CSARGDQPQYF
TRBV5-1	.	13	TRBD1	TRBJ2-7	TGTGCCCGCAGCTGGGACAGGCTCTACGAGCAGTACTTC	CARSWDRLYEQYF
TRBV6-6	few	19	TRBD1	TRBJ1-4	TGTGCCAGCAGTCCCAACGGACAGGGGGTTTTTAATTTTAACGAAAAACTGTTTTTT	CASSPNGQGVFNFNEKLFF
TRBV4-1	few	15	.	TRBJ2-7	TGCGCCAGCAGCCAAGGGCGTGACAGTACCTACGAGCAGTACTTC	CASSQGRDSTYEQYF
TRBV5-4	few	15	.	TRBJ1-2	TGTGCCAGCAGCCAGGACCGAGAGCCCAACTATGGCTACACCTTC	CASSQDREPNYGYTF
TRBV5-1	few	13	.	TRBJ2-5	TGCGCCAGCAGTCAAAGTATCCAAGAGACCCAGTACTTC	CASSQSIQETQYF
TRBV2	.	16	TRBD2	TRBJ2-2	TGTGCCTCCATGGGGAGACAGACTAGCTGGACCGGGGAGCTGTTTTTT	CASMGRQTSWTGELFF
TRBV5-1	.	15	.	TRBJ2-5	TGCGCCAGCAGCTTGTTAGGATCTCAAGGGGAGACCCAGTACTTC	CASSLLGSQGETQYF
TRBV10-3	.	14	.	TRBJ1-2	TGTGCCATCAGTGATGAAGGGAAGGAGGATGGCTACACCTTC	CAISDEGKEDGYTF
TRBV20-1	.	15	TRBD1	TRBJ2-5	TGCAGTGCTAATTCCGGGACAGGGGGCATCGAGACCCAGTACTTC	CSANSGTGGIETQYF
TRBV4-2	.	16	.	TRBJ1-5	TGTGCCAGCAGCCAAGATTTTGGCTTAGGAAATCAGCCCCAGCATTTT	CASSQDFGLGNQPQHF
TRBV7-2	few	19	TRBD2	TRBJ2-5	TGTGCCAGCAGCCCGGGGACTAGCGGGGGGTTTTTGTACCAAGAGACCCAGTACTTC	CASSPGTSGGFLYQETQYF
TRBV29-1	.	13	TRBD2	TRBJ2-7	TGCAGCGTTAGCCGGGCTAGCGGGGGCGAGCAGTACTTC	CSVSRASGGEQYF
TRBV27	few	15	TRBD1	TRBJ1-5	TGTGCCAGCAGACCTACAGGGGCGGGCAATCAGCCCCAGCATTTT	CASRPTGAGNQPQHF
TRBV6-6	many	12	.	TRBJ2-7	TGTGCCAGCAGTCCCCGGGGGCACGAGCAGTACTTC	CASSPRGHEQYF
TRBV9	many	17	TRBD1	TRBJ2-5	TGTGCCAGCAGCGCACGGCACGCAAGGGACAGCCAAGAGACCCAGTACTTC	CASSARHARDSQETQYF
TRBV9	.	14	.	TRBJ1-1	TGTGCCAGCAGCGCCCGGGGGGGGGAGGGGAAAGCTTTCTTT	CASSARGGEGKAFF
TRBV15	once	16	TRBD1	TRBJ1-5	TGTGCCACCAGCAGAGTTCATTCAGGGGGCCATCAGCCCCAGCATTTT	CATSRVHSGGHQPQHF
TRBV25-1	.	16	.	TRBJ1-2	TGTGCCAGCTCACCACCGTCGACTGCGTCTAACTATGGCTACACCTTC	CASSPPSTASNYGYTF
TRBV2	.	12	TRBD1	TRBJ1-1	TGTGCCAGCAGGGGAGACAGGGGTGAAGCTTCCTTT	CASRGDRGEASF
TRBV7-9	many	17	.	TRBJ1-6	TGTGCCAGCAGCTCGATCGATCCTCCTAGTCCCAATTCACCCCTCCACTTT	CASSSIDPPSPNSPLHF
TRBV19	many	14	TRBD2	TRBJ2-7	TGTGCCAGTGGACCCGGGACTAGCGTCCACGAGCAGTACTTC	CASGPGTSVHEQYF
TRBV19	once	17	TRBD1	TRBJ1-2	TGTGCCAGTAGTATAATCGTCAGACAGGGAAATCACTATGGCTACACCTTC	CASSIIVRQGNHYGYTF
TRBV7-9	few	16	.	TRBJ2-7	TGTGCCAGCTCACCTCCACTTGGAGAGGGACGCTACGAGCAGTACTTC	CASSPPLGEGRYEQYF